This T cell receptor beta chain derives from a study of CD8+ T cells in alopecia areata. Study-level information: Treatment with tofacitinib (6 to 18 months) was followed by 6 months off drug. Study results and limitations: Having one nonresponder leaves uncertain how baseline CD8+ expansion relates to response.

Of note for this clone: Its cognate antigen is unknown.

As to treatment: oral pan-JAK inhibitor, 5-10 mg twice daily. Peripheral blood and lesional scalp punch biopsies were taken from alopecia areata patients. The authors sorted CD4+ and CD8+ T cells from PBMCs. It was cDNA, reverse transcribed from extracted RNA, that served as the sequencing template. The table came from immunoSEQ multiplex PCR; TCRdb's copy has only in-frame clones and leaves some out. The top ten clones hold 25% to 35% of a sample with more than 90,000 clones, 58% of them seen once. Germline V gene data show CDR1 as MNHEY and CDR2 as SMNVEV (reference sequence). CDR3 length equals 12 residues. Trimming pared 5 bases from V and 6 bases from J, leaving 11 bases between.

Sequenced here: CD8+ T cells sorted from blood, sampled at week 4, from a patient treated with tofacitinib. The rearrangement joins TRBV27 to TRBJ2-7; no definite D call. This clonotype originated in a human donor with alopecia areata. CDR3 region: CASSDRRAEQYF. CDR3 coding DNA: TGTGCCAGCAGTGATCGCAGAGCCGAGCAGTACTTC.